This TCR beta chain is from a study of cytomegalovirus exposure and HLA in healthy donors. General observations from the study: TCR beta chains numbering under 200 were designated cytomegalovirus-associated. Reported results showed that the classifier diagnosed cytomegalovirus status with high specificity and sensitivity.

A word on this clone: Its antigen is not identified.

Sequenced by immunoSEQ multiplex PCR; TCRdb stores in-frame clones only, minus some. This table holds tens of thousands of clones, around 92% found once. The CDR3 totals 15 residues. Germline CDR1 reads SNHLY; CDR2 reads FYNNEI. Trimming took 5 bases from V and 9 from J; bases not matched to a gene: 10. The chain is built from TRBV2 and TRBJ2-1, with 10 bases matching TRBD2. This sequence originates from a woman aged 18-29 years in good health and CMV-seronegative. The sample comprised PBMCs. The CDR3 loop reads CASSSLAGGGSEQFF. The CDR3 DNA reads TGTGCCAGCAGTTCTTTAGCGGGGGGTGGGAGTGAGCAGTTCTTC.